The T cell receptor (beta chain) under discussion was sequenced for a study of cytomegalovirus exposure and HLA in healthy donors. Study-level findings and limits: TCR beta V segments were, for the most part, productive about 87% or about 30% of the time in an earlier analysis.

CDR1 is MNHEY and CDR2 is SVGAGI in the germline V gene. The V and J ends lost 6 bases and 1 base respectively, with 13 bases between them. CDR3 length: 15 residues. This clone was recorded a few times. The antigen is unknown. 13 Jbeta primers and 60 Vbeta primers were used for the PCR. In the authors' workflow: In a later analysis, 79 million or so unique TCR beta chains included roughly 11 million shared by two or more donors. Data came from immunoSEQ multiplex PCR; TCRdb stores just in-frame clones and leaves some out. From that table come the V and J calls and clone size; the DNA was used to work out D and trimming. The sample contains tens of thousands of clones, around a tenth of which appear only once.

The chain recombines TRBV6-5 with TRBJ1-3; TRBD1 might be the D (6 bases). The clonotype originates from a man in his fifties or sixties in good health and CMV-seropositive. Specimen: PBMCs. This CDR3 reads CASRRGQLSGNTIYF. In nucleotides, the CDR3 is TGTGCCAGCAGGCGCGGACAGTTGTCTGGAAACACCATATATTTT.